This TCR beta chain was sequenced during a study of cytomegalovirus exposure and HLA in healthy donors. This CDR3 spans 10 amino acids. The germline gives CDR1 SQVTM, CDR2 ANQGSEA. Trimming took 7 bases from V and 8 from J, leaving 10 bases between them. It was with 60 Vbeta and 13 Jbeta primers that the PCR ran. The protocol was immunoSEQ multiplex PCR, while the TCRdb copy is restricted to in-frame clones and leaves out a portion. Of roughly 120,000 clones in the sample, roughly 63% were seen once. This clonotype was obtained from a man aged 30-40 years in good health and CMV-seropositive. Sequenced: PBMCs. The J gene is TRBJ2-3, the V gene TRBV29-1; D gene ambiguous. This chain's CDR3 is CSAGTGTQYF. CDR3 bases: TGCAGCGCAGGTACCGGTACGCAGTATTTT.